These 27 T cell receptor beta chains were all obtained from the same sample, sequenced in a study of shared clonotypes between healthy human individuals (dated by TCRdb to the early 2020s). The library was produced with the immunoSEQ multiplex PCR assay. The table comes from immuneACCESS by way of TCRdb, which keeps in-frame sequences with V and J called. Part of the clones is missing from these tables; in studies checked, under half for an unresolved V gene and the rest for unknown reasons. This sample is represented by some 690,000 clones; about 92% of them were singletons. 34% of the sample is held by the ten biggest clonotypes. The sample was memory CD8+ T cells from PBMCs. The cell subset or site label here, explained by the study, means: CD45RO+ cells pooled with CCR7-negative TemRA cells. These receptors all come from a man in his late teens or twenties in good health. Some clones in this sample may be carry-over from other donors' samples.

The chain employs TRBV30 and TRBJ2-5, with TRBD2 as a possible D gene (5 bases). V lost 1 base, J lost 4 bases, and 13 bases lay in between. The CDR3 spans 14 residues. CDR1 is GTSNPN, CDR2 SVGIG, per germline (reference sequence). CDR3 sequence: CAWSARGILETQYF. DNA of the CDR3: TGTGCCTGGAGTGCTAGAGGGATTTTAGAGACCCAGTACTTC.

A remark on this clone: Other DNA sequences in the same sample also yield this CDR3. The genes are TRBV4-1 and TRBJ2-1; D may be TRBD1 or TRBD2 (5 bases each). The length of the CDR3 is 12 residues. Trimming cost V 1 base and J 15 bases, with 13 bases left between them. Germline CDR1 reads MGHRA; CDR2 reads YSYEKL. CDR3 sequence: CASSQVRDPPFF. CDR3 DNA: TGCGCCAGCAGCCAAGTTAGGGACCCACCGTTCTTC.

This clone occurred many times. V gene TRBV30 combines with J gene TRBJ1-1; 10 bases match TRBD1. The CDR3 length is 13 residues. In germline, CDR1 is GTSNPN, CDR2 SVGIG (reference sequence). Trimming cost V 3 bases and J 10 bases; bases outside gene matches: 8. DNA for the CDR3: TGTGCCTGGAGGGACAGGGGGGAAATAAGAGCTTTCTTT. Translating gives CAWRDRGEIRAFF.

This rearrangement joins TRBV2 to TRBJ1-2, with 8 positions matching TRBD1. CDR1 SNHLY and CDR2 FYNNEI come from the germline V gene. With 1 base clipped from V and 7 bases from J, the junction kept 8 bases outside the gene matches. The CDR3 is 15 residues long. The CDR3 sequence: CASSEGQGARFGYTF. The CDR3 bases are TGTGCCAGCAGTGAAGGTCAGGGGGCTCGATTTGGCTACACCTTC. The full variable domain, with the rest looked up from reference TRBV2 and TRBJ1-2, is EPEVTQTPSHQVTQMGQEVILRCVPISNHLYFYWYRQILGQKVEFLVSFYNNEISEKSEIFDDQFSVERPDGSNFTLKIRSTKLEDSAMYFCASSEGQGARFGYTFGSGTRLTVV.

The CDR3 spells CASSLGVLGDYGYTF. CDR3 nucleotide sequence: TGCGCCAGCAGCTTGGGAGTCCTTGGGGACTATGGCTACACCTTC. The chain links TRBV5-1 to TRBJ1-2; D gene ambiguous. Germline V gene lookup returns CDR1 SGHRS and CDR2 YFSETQ. Trimming shortened V by 0 bases and J by 3 bases, and 12 bases separated the two germline ends. The CDR3 length is 15 residues.

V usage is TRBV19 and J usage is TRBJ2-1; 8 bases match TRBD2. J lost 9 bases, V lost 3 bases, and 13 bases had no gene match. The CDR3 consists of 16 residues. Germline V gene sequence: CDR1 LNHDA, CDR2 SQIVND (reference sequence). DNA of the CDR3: TGTGCCAGTAGTATGGTGGTCGGGAGGGCCGGGGGTGAGCAGTTCTTC. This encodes CASSMVVGRAGGEQFF.

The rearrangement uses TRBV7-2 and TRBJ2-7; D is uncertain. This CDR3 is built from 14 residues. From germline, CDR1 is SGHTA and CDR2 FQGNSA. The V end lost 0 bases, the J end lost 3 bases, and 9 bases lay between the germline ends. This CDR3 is CASSLALVSYEQYF. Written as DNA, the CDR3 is TGTGCCAGCAGCTTAGCGCTAGTGAGCTACGAGCAGTACTTC. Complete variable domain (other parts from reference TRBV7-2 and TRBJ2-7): GAGVSQSPSNKVTEKGKDVELRCDPISGHTALYWYRQSLGQGLEFLIYFQGNSAPDKSGLPSDRFSAERTGGSVSTLTIQRTQQEDSAVYLCASSLALVSYEQYFGPGTRLTVT.

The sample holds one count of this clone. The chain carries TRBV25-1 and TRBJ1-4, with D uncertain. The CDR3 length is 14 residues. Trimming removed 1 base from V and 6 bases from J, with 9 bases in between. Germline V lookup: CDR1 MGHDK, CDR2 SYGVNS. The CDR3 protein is CASSEFGRDEKLFF. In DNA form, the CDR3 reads TGTGCCAGCAGTGAATTCGGCCGGGATGAAAAACTGTTTTTT.

The DNA for the CDR3 is TGTGCCAGCAGCGTAAGGGGACGTCAGGGGAGCTCCTACAATGAGCAGTTCTTC. Translated, it gives CASSVRGRQGSSYNEQFF. The V gene is TRBV9, the J gene TRBJ2-1; D is possibly TRBD1 (6 bases). Trimming left V 1 base short and J 0 bases short, with 17 bases between. The CDR3 runs 18 residues. The germline gives CDR1 SGDLS, CDR2 YYNGEE.

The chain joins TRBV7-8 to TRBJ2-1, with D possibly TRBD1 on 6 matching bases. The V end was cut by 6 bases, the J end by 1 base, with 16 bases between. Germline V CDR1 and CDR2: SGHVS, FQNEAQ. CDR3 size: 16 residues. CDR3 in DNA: TGTGCCAGCAGTAACCGGGACACCTTATCCTACAATGAGCAGTTCTTC. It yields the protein CASSNRDTLSYNEQFF.

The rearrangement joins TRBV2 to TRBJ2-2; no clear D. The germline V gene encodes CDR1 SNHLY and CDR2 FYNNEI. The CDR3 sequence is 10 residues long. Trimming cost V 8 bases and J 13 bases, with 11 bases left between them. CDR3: CASFSSLLFF. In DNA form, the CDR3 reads TGTGCCAGCTTTTCAAGCCTGCTGTTTTTT.

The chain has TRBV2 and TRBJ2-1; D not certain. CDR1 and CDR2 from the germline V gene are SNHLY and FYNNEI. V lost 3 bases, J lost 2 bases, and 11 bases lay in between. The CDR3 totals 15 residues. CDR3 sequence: CASSESRVAYNEQFF. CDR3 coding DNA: TGTGCCAGCAGTGAGTCCCGGGTTGCCTACAATGAGCAGTTCTTC.

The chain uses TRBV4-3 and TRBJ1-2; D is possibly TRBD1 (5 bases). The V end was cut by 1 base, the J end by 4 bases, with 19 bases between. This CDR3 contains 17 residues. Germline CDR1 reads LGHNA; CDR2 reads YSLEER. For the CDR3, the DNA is TGCGCCAGCAGCCAAGGCGGGGCCGGACTGAACTTCTATGGCTACACCTTC. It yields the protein CASSQGGAGLNFYGYTF.

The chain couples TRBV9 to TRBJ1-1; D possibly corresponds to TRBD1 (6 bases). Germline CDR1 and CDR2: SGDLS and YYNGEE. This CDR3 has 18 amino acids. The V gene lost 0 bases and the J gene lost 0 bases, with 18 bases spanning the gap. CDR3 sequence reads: CASSVAGTPTAMNTEAFF. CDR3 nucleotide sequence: TGTGCCAGCAGCGTAGCTGGGACACCCACTGCTATGAACACTGAAGCTTTCTTT.

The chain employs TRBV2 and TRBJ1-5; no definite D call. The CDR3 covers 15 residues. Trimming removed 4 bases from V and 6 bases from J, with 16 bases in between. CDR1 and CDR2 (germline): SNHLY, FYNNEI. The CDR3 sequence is CASSVGRDQSQPQHF. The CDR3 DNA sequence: TGTGCCAGCAGTGTGGGCAGAGATCAGAGTCAGCCCCAGCATTTT.

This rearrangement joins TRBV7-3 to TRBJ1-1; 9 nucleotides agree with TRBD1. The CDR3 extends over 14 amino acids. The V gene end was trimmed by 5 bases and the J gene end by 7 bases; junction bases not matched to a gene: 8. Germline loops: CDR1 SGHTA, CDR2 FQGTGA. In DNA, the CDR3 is TGTGCCAGCAGCCCCTGGACAGGGGCGGATGAAGCTTTCTTT. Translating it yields CASSPWTGADEAFF.

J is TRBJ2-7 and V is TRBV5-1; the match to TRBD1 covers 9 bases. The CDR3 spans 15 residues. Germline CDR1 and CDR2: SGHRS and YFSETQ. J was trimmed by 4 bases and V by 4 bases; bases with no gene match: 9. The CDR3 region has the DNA TGCGCCAGCAGCCTGGACAGGGGTCTATGGTACGAGCAGTACTTC. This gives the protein CASSLDRGLWYEQYF.

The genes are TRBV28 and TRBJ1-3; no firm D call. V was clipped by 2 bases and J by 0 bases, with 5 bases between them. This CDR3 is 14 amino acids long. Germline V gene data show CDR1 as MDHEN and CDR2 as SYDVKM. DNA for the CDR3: TGTGCCAGCAGTTTAAACCTCTCTGGAAACACCATATATTTT. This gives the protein CASSLNLSGNTIYF.

CDR3 amino acids: CASSWDGRTLEQFF. CDR3 coding DNA: TGTGCCAGCAGTTGGGACGGGCGCACATTGGAGCAGTTCTTC. The V and J genes are TRBV27 and TRBJ2-1; D could derive from TRBD1 or TRBD2 (5 bases each). Germline V CDR1 and CDR2: MNHEY, SMNVEV (reference sequence). Trimming removed 4 bases from V and 10 bases from J, with 17 bases in between. CDR3 length equals 14 residues.

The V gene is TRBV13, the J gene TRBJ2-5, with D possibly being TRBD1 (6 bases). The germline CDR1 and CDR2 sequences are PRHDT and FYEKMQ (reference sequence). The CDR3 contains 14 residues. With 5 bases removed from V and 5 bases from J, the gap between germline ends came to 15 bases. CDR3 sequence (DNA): TGTGCCAGCAGCCCCGACTCAGGGGCGGAGACCCAGTACTTC. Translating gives CASSPDSGAETQYF.

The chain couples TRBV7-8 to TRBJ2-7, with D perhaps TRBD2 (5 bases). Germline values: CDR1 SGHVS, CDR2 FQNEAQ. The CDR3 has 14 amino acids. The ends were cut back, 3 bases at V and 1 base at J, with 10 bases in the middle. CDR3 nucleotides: TGTGCCAGCAGCTTCCGGACTGGTTCCTACGAGCAGTACTTC. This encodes CASSFRTGSYEQYF.

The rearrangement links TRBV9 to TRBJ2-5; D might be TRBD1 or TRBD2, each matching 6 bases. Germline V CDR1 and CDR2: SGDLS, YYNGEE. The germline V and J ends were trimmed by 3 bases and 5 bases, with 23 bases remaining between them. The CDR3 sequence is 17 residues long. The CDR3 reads CASSATGVGGQRETQYF. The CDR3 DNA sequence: TGTGCCAGCAGCGCCACAGGAGTAGGGGGGCAGAGGGAGACCCAGTACTTC.

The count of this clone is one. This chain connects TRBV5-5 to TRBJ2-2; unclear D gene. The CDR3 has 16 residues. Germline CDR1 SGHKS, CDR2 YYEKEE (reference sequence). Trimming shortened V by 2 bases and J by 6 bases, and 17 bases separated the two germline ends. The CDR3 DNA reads TGTGCCAGCAGCTTTTCCCCCGCGAATAGTGCCGGGGAGCTGTTTTTT. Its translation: CASSFSPANSAGELFF.

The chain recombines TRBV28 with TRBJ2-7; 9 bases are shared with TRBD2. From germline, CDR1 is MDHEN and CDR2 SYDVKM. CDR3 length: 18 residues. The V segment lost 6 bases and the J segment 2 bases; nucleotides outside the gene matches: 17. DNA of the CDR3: TGTGCCAGCAGCTTCTTAACCCCAGGGCGGGAGGGCACCTACGAGCAGTACTTC. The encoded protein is CASSFLTPGREGTYEQYF.

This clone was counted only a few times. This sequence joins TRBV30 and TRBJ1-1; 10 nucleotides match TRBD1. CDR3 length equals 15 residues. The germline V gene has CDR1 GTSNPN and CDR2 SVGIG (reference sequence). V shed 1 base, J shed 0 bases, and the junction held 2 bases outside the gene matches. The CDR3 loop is CAWSGGQGLNTEAFF. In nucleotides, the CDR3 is TGTGCCTGGAGTGGGGGACAGGGGCTGAACACTGAAGCTTTCTTT.

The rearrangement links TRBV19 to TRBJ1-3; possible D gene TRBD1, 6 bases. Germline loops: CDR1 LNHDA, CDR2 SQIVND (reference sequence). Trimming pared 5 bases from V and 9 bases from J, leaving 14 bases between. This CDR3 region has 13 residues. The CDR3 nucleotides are TGTGCCAGTAGTGTCGGGGGCCCAAGCACCATATATTTT. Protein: CASSVGGPSTIYF.

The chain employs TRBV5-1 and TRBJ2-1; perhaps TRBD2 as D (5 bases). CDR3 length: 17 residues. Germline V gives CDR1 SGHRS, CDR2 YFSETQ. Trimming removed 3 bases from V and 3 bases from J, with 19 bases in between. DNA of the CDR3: TGCGCCAGCAGCTCACGGCAAAGCGGAAGCGACTACAATGAGCAGTTCTTC. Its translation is CASSSRQSGSDYNEQFF.